This paragraph reports one T cell receptor (beta chain). The protocol was immunoSEQ multiplex PCR, while the TCRdb copy is restricted to in-frame clones and leaves out a portion. The sample shows 230,000 or so clones, around 88% of them seen only once. The CDR3 has 15 residues. CDR1 is SGHVS and CDR2 is FQNEAQ in the germline V gene. Trimming cost V 5 bases and J 2 bases, with 13 bases left between them. Which cohort a participant joined came from the clinical history participants gave. The data belong to a study of blood T cell repertoires in COVID-19. This receptor was obtained from a woman between 50 and 59 years old with acute COVID-19. V gene TRBV7-8 combines with J gene TRBJ1-3; possible D gene TRBD1, 5 bases. The sequencing sample was made of PBMCs or T cells enriched from blood (not recorded which). CDR3 in DNA: TGTGCCAGCAGCGAGACAGACGGACCTGGAAACACCATATATTTT. Its translation: CASSETDGPGNTIYF.